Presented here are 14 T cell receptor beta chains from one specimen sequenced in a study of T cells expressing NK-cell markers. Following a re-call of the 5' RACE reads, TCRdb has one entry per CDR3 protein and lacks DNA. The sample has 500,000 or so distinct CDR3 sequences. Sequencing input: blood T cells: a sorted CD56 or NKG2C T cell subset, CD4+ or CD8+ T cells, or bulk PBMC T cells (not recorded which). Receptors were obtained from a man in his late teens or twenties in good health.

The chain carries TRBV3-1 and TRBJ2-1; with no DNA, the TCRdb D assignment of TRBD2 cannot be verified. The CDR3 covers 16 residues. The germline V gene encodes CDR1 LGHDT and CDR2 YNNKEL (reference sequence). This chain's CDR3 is CASSQVAGLAGGEQFF.

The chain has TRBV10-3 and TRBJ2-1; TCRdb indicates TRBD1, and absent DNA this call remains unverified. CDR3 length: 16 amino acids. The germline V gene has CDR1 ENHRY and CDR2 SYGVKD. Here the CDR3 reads CAISEDRGHSSDEQFF.

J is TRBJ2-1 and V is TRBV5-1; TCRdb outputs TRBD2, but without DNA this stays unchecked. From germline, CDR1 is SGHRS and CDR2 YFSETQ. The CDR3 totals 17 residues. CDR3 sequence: CASSLPPAGGPGNEQFF.

The CDR3 here is CSASRLAGGQLYNEQFF. The chain couples TRBV20-1 to TRBJ2-1; TCRdb's D call, TRBD2, is unchecked because there is no DNA. The CDR3 is 17 amino acids. The germline V gene encodes CDR1 DFQATT and CDR2 SNEGSKA (reference sequence).

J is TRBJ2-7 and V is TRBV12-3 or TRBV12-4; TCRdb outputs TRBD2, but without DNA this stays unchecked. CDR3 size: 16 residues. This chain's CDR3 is CASSPSRAGNPYEQYF.

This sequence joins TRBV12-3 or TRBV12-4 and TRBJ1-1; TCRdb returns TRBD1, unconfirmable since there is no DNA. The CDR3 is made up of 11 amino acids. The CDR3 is CASSDGGSAFF.

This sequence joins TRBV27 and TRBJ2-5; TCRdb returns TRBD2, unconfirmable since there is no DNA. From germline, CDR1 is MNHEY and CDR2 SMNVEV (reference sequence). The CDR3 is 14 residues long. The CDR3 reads CASATTGVQETQYF.

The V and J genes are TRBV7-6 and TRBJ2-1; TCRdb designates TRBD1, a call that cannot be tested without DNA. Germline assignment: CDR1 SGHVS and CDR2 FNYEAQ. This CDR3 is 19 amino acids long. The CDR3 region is CASSLVGPVAGRGDNEQFF.

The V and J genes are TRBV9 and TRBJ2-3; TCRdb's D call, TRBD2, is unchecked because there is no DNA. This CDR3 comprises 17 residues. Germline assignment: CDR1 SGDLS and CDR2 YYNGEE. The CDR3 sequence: CASSALPLATSTDTQYF.

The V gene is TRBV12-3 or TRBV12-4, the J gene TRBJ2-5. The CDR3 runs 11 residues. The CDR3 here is CASSLLETQYF.

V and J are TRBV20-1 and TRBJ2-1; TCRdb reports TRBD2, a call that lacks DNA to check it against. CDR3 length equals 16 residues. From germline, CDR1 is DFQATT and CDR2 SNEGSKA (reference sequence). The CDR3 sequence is CSARAIDGRDYNEQFF.

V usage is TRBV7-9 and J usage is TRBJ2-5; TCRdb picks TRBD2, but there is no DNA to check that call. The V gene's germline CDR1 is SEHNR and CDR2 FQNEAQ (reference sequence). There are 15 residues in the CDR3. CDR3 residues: CASSSKAGPGETQYF. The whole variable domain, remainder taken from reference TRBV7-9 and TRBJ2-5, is DTGVSQNPRHKITKRGQNVTFRCDPISEHNRLYWYRQTLGQGPEFLTYFQNEAQLEKSRLLSDRFSAERPKGSFSTLEIQRTEQGDSAMYLCASSSKAGPGETQYFGPGTRLLVL.

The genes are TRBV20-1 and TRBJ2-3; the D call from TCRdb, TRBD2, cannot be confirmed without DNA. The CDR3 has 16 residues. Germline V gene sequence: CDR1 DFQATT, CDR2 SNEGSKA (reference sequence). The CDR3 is CSACQVPASNTDTQYF.

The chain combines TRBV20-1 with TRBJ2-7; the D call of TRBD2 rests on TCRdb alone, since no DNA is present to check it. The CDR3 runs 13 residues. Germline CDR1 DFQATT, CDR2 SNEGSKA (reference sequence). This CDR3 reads CSAHTSPRSEQYF.